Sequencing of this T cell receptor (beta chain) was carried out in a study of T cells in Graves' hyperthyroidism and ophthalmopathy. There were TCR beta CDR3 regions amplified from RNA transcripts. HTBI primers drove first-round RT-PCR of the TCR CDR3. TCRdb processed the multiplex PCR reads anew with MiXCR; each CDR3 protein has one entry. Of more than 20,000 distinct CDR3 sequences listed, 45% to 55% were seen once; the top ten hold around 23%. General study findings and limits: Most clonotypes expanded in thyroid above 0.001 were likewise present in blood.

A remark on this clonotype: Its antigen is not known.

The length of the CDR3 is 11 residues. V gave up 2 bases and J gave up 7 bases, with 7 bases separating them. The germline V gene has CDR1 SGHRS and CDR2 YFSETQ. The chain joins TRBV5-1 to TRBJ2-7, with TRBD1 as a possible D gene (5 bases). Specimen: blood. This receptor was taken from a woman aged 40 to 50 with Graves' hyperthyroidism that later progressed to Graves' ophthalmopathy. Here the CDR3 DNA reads TGCGCCAGCAGCTTAAGACAGGAGCAGTACTTC. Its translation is CASSLRQEQYF. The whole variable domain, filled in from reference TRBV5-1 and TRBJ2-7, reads KAGVTQTPRYLIKTRGQQVTLSCSPISGHRSVSWYQQTPGQGLQFLFEYFSETQRNKGNFPGRFSGRQFSNSRSEMNVSTLELGDSALYLCASSLRQEQYFGPGTRLTVT.